One sample yielded the 3 T cell receptor beta chains listed below, sequenced in a study of blood T cell repertoires in COVID-19. Libraries were prepared by immunoSEQ multiplex PCR; TCRdb keeps only in-frame clonotypes and omits some of them. The table lists roughly 480,000 clones, approximately 92% of them singletons. The sequenced sample was peripheral blood. These TCRs come from a man between 18 and 35 years old with COVID-19, enrolled during active disease.

This clone is a singleton in its sample. The chain recombines TRBV19 with TRBJ2-2, with a weak D call TRBD2 (5 bases). The CDR3 is 14 residues long. The germline CDR1 and CDR2 sequences are LNHDA and SQIVND (reference sequence). Trimming shortened V by 4 bases and J by 5 bases, and 11 bases separated the two germline ends. The DNA for the CDR3 is TGTGCCAGTAGTAGTCGGACTGGAACCGGGGAGCTGTTTTTT. The encoded protein is CASSSRTGTGELFF.

The rearrangement joins TRBV2 to TRBJ2-7, with TRBD2 matching 10 bases. Germline V gene data show CDR1 as SNHLY and CDR2 as FYNNEI. CDR3 length: 15 amino acids. V trimming: 4 bases; J trimming: 2 bases; junction bases outside the gene matches: 5. The CDR3 sequence is CASSGGLAGAYEQYF. In DNA, the CDR3 is TGTGCCAGCAGTGGGGGTCTAGCGGGAGCCTACGAGCAGTACTTC.

V and J are TRBV19 and TRBJ2-7; TRBD2 agrees at 7 bases. The V gene's germline CDR1 is LNHDA and CDR2 SQIVND (reference sequence). J gave up 7 bases and V 3 bases, and 6 bases lay outside the gene matches. The CDR3 is 13 residues long. The CDR3 loop is CASSILSGGEQYF. DNA of the CDR3: TGTGCCAGTAGTATCTTGTCGGGGGGAGAGCAGTACTTC.